The present T cell receptor (beta chain) was sequenced within a study of blood T cell repertoires in COVID-19. In the study overall: The cDNA or gDNA used as material had been derived from T cells, B-cell-depleted T cells, or PBMCs.

The CDR3 consists of 15 residues. In the original workflow: Researchers report that nucleated cell counts were estimated from reference gene primer amplification. Here immunoSEQ multiplex PCR was the method, and the copy in TCRdb shows in-frame clones only, minus some. That table supplies the V and J calls and clone size; D and trimming were determined from the DNA. The profile covers some 27,000 clones, with around nine tenths appearing a single time and 15% to 20% taken by the ten largest. Sequencing input: peripheral blood. The V and J genes are TRBV21-1 and TRBJ2-7; TRBD1 is the table's D call and was not checked against the DNA. TRBV21-1 is assigned pseudogene status. The clonotype comes from a human donor in a cohort sampled during active COVID-19. Here the CDR3 reads CARSLLGQGLYEQYF. CDR3 bases: TGTGCCAGGAGCCTTTTGGGACAGGGGTTATACGAGCAGTACTTC.